Below, 6 T cell receptor beta chains from the same sample are listed, as sequenced in a study of technical replicates of blood from several donors. The method was immunoSEQ multiplex PCR; TCRdb's version includes in-frame clones alone and lacks a portion of them. This sample has roughly 76,000 clones; 65% to 90% occur once, and the top ten carry roughly 4.4%. Sequencing input: PBMCs. The origin of the receptors is a human donor in good health. Some clones in this sample may be carry-over from other donors' samples.

The V gene is TRBV2, the J gene TRBJ2-1; possibly TRBD2 for D (6 bases). The germline V gene has CDR1 SNHLY and CDR2 FYNNEI. The CDR3 length is 13 residues. V was clipped by 6 bases and J by 4 bases, with 10 bases between them. CDR3 residues: CASSLGLYNEQFF. Here the CDR3 DNA reads TGTGCCAGCAGCTTGGGACTGTACAATGAGCAGTTCTTC. The whole variable domain, remainder taken from reference TRBV2 and TRBJ2-1, is EPEVTQTPSHQVTQMGQEVILRCVPISNHLYFYWYRQILGQKVEFLVSFYNNEISEKSEIFDDQFSVERPDGSNFTLKIRSTKLEDSAMYFCASSLGLYNEQFFGPGTRLTVL.

The rearrangement links TRBV4-3 to TRBJ1-1, with D perhaps matching TRBD1 (6 bases). This CDR3 contains 14 residues. V was cut by 1 base and J by 1 base, with 7 bases left in between. Germline CDR1 LGHNA, CDR2 YSLEER. CDR3: CASSQGGRNTEAFF. In DNA form, the CDR3 reads TGCGCCAGCAGCCAAGGGGGGCGGAACACTGAAGCTTTCTTT.

The V gene is TRBV7-2, the J gene TRBJ2-5, with 7 bases aligning to TRBD2. The CDR3 is 13 residues long. The J segment lost 13 bases and the V segment lost 5 bases, leaving 13 bases of the junction unmatched. Germline CDR1 and CDR2: SGHTA and FQGNSA. CDR3 loop: CASSADEGGPWYF. The CDR3 DNA reads TGTGCCAGCAGCGCAGACGAGGGAGGGCCATGGTACTTC.

The chain recombines TRBV15 with TRBJ2-5; a possible D gene is TRBD1 (5 bases). Trimming removed 8 bases at V and 2 bases at J, with 12 bases between. The CDR3 spans 13 residues. Germline CDR1 and CDR2: LNHNV and YYDKDF (reference sequence). CDR3 loop: CATQSRTQETQYF. The CDR3 nucleotides are TGTGCCACCCAATCTCGGACACAAGAGACCCAGTACTTC.

The chain couples TRBV7-2 to TRBJ2-5; 8 nucleotides line up with TRBD1. The germline V gene encodes CDR1 SGHTA and CDR2 FQGNSA. V trimming: 5 bases; J trimming: 6 bases; junction bases outside the gene matches: 11. The CDR3 runs to 15 residues. CDR3 DNA sequence: TGTGCCAGCAGCCCAGTCGGGACAGGTGGGCAGACCCAGTACTTC. As protein: CASSPVGTGGQTQYF.

The rearrangement joins TRBV2 to TRBJ2-1, with 7 nucleotides matching TRBD2. Germline values: CDR1 SNHLY, CDR2 FYNNEI. The V gene end was trimmed by 11 bases and the J gene end by 10 bases; junction bases not matched to a gene: 20. The CDR3 contains 15 residues. The CDR3 nucleotides read TGTGCCTCAAAAGGCGGGAGCTCCTCCTTTTACGAGCAGTTCTTC. This sequence encodes CASKGGSSSFYEQFF.